These 6 T cell receptor beta chains share one sample of origin, sequenced in a study of shared clonotypes between healthy human individuals. Here immunoSEQ multiplex PCR was the method, and the copy in TCRdb shows in-frame clones only, minus some. The sample has about 110,000 clones, more than 65% seen once. The sequenced sample consisted of memory CD8+ T cells sorted from blood. Subset of the sample: CD45RO+ cells pooled with CCR7-negative TemRA cells. Receptors originate from a woman younger than 45 in good health.

The chain has TRBV7-2 and TRBJ2-1; D is perhaps TRBD2 (5 bases). V gave up 0 bases and J gave up 0 bases, with 6 bases separating them. CDR1 and CDR2 (germline): SGHTA, FQGNSA. The CDR3 totals 15 residues. As DNA, the CDR3 is TGTGCCAGCAGCTTAGCGGGGAGCTCCTACAATGAGCAGTTCTTC. Translation: CASSLAGSSYNEQFF.

The chain recombines TRBV28 with TRBJ2-5; D gene ambiguous. Matching the DNA end better, TRBJ2-7 makes the J call doubtful. CDR3 length equals 11 residues. Germline V lookup: CDR1 MDHEN, CDR2 SYDVKM. The CDR3 here is CASSFSSEQYF. CDR3 DNA: TGTGCCAGCAGTTTCTCTAGCGAGCAGTACTTC.

This clone has more than one count but fewer than ten. The genes are TRBV6-1 and TRBJ2-7; 7 nucleotides align to TRBD2. Germline trimming cut 7 bases from V and 5 bases from J; bases unmatched to any gene: 14. This CDR3 has 15 amino acids. The germline V gene has CDR1 MNHNS and CDR2 SASEGT. The CDR3 nucleotides read TGTGCCAGCACCACTATGGCGGGAGACGCGAACGAGCAGTACTTC. This codes for CASTTMAGDANEQYF.

V and J are TRBV28 and TRBJ2-7; D ambiguous. The CDR3 runs 13 residues. The V end was cut by 4 bases, the J end by 0 bases, with 7 bases between. Germline CDR1 reads MDHEN; CDR2 reads SYDVKM. CDR3 in amino acids: CASSYPSSYEQYF. CDR3 coding DNA: TGTGCCAGCAGTTATCCGAGCTCCTACGAGCAGTACTTC.

The table lists this clone with a few counts. The gene calls are TRBV6-1 and TRBJ2-5; 11 bases align to TRBD1. The CDR3 spans 15 residues. Germline-derived CDR1 and CDR2 are MNHNS and SASEGT. V was clipped by 1 base and J by 4 bases; unmatched bases: 2. The CDR3, as DNA: TGTGCCAGCAGTGAAGGGACAGGGGGCGCAGAGACCCAGTACTTC. Translating it yields CASSEGTGGAETQYF.

The gene calls are TRBV5-4 and TRBJ2-7; 7 positions agree with TRBD2. The CDR3 contains 15 residues. The J segment lost 2 bases and the V segment lost 0 bases, leaving 5 bases of the junction unmatched. Germline V gives CDR1 SGHNT, CDR2 YYREEE (reference sequence). CDR3 bases: TGTGCCAGCAGCTTGGAGCCTAGCGGCCCCTACGAGCAGTACTTC. It specifies CASSLEPSGPYEQYF.